Presented here are 10 T cell receptor beta chains from one specimen sequenced in a study of CD8 T cells in Susac syndrome. Random-hexamer reverse transcription was applied to about 0.45 to 1 ug RNA. TCRdb called the immunoSEQ multiplex PCR reads again in MiXCR, with one record for every CDR3 protein. The table includes around 79,000 distinct CDR3 sequences, about 95% detected once. The sample consisted of CD8+ T cells from PBMCs. The receptors originated from a human donor with multiple sclerosis.

The chain carries TRBV13 and TRBJ2-5; TRBD1 aligns across 7 bases. There are 13 residues in the CDR3. The V gene's germline CDR1 is PRHDT and CDR2 FYEKMQ (reference sequence). V dropped 5 bases and J dropped 11; count of bases not matched to a gene: 11. CDR3 region: CASSLIQGGAQYF. The CDR3 nucleotides are TGTGCCAGCAGCCTCATTCAAGGGGGCGCACAGTACTTC.

CDR3 sequence reads: CAWSVPDRGPTYEQYF. CDR3 DNA sequence: TGTGCCTGGAGTGTACCAGACAGGGGGCCGACCTACGAGCAGTACTTC. V usage is TRBV30 and J usage is TRBJ2-7, with 10 bases lining up with TRBD1. Trimming took 0 bases from V and 2 from J; bases not matched to a gene: 7. The germline V gene has CDR1 GTSNPN and CDR2 SVGIG (reference sequence). CDR3 length: 16 amino acids.

J is TRBJ2-7 and V is TRBV30; D is perhaps TRBD2 (6 bases). The CDR3 is made up of 13 amino acids. Per germline, CDR1 GTSNPN and CDR2 SVGIG (reference sequence). V gave up 5 bases and J gave up 0 bases, with 11 bases separating them. CDR3 bases: TGTGCCTGGGATAGCGGTCCCTCCTACGAGCAGTACTTC. Its protein is CAWDSGPSYEQYF.

The chain joins TRBV7-9 to TRBJ1-1, with D hard to call. CDR1 is SEHNR and CDR2 is FQNEAQ in the germline V gene (reference sequence). Trimming shortened V by 6 bases and J by 7 bases, and 12 bases separated the two germline ends. The length of the CDR3 is 12 residues. The CDR3 DNA reads TGTGCCAGCAGGCAGGACGGCCGTGAAGCTTTCTTT. Amino acids: CASRQDGREAFF. Combining the CDR3 with reference TRBV7-9 and TRBJ1-1 gives the whole variable domain DTGVSQNPRHKITKRGQNVTFRCDPISEHNRLYWYRQTLGQGPEFLTYFQNEAQLEKSRLLSDRFSAERPKGSFSTLEIQRTEQGDSAMYLCASRQDGREAFFGQGTRLTVV.

The table lists this clonotype with a count of one. The chain uses TRBV25-1 and TRBJ1-1; perhaps TRBD1 as D (5 bases). Per the germline V gene, CDR1 is MGHDK and CDR2 is SYGVNS. The CDR3 sequence is 13 residues long. V lost 3 bases to trimming and J lost 6 bases, with 11 bases between them. The CDR3 loop is CASSEAWGAEAFF. The CDR3 bases are TGTGCCAGCAGTGAGGCCTGGGGGGCTGAAGCTTTCTTT.

J is TRBJ2-7 and V is TRBV27; D might be TRBD1 or TRBD2, each matching 5 bases. This CDR3 is built from 14 residues. Trimming pared 3 bases from V and 5 bases from J, leaving 14 bases between. Germline lookup yields CDR1 MNHEY and CDR2 SMNVEV (reference sequence). The CDR3 region is CASSLGFEGNEQYF. The CDR3 DNA follows: TGTGCCAGCAGTTTGGGGTTTGAGGGGAACGAGCAGTACTTC.

The chain couples TRBV12-3 or TRBV12-4 to TRBJ2-5, with no clear D. The CDR3 loop spans 14 amino acids. V lost 6 bases to trimming and J lost 5 bases, with 16 bases between them. The CDR3, as DNA: TGTGCCAGCAGCCCCGGGTCTCTGGGGGAGACCCAGTACTTC. As protein: CASSPGSLGETQYF.

The CDR3 sequence: CASSPGGGTDTQYF. In nucleotides, the CDR3 is TGTGCCAGCAGTCCTGGAGGAGGCACAGATACGCAGTATTTT. The chain recombines TRBV27 with TRBJ2-3; a possible D gene is TRBD2 (5 bases). Germline V gene data show CDR1 as MNHEY and CDR2 as SMNVEV (reference sequence). V shed 5 bases and J shed 1 base, with 10 bases lying between them. There are 14 residues in the CDR3.

V usage is TRBV27 and J usage is TRBJ2-7; 10 positions match TRBD2. The trim removed 2 bases at V and 4 bases at J, leaving 8 bases unmatched. There are 16 residues in the CDR3. In germline, CDR1 is MNHEY, CDR2 SMNVEV (reference sequence). CDR3 in DNA: TGTGCCAGCAGTTTACTATCCAGCGGGGGGGCTTACGAGCAGTACTTC. Its protein is CASSLLSSGGAYEQYF.

The V and J genes are TRBV19 and TRBJ2-2, with 12 bases fitting TRBD2. Trimming at V came to 3 bases and at J to 5 bases, leaving 4 bases not matched to a gene. Germline loops: CDR1 LNHDA, CDR2 SQIVND (reference sequence). This CDR3 comprises 16 residues. The CDR3 reads CASSISGTSGTGELFF. Written as DNA, the CDR3 is TGTGCCAGTAGTATTTCCGGGACTAGCGGGACCGGGGAGCTGTTTTTT.